A selection of T cell receptor beta chains follows, all from one sample in a study of blood T cell repertoires in COVID-19. Clones were sequenced by immunoSEQ multiplex PCR, and TCRdb holds only the in-frame ones, with some missing. In the table there are 55,000 to 70,000 clones, about 81% of which are singletons. Material for sequencing was peripheral blood. The receptors come from a man older than 75 with acute or convalescent COVID-19. The CDR3 runs from the conserved cysteine through the conserved F or W. The D gene is left open where the match is weak. Clone sizes are given selectively: once, few, many, or a class where the clone is expanded.

j_call v_call d_call clone_size cdr3_aa cdr3_nt
TRBJ1-1 TRBV7-9 TRBD1 - CASSLSGGPEAFF TGTGCCAGCAGCTTATCAGGGGGCCCTGAAGCTTTCTTT
TRBJ1-4 TRBV5-1 TRBD1 - CASSWGTGENEKLFF TGCGCCAGCAGCTGGGGGACAGGGGAGAATGAAAAACTGTTTTTT
TRBJ2-6 TRBV5-1 - - CASSPGDASGANVLTF TGCGCCAGCAGCCCCGGTGATGCATCTGGGGCCAACGTCCTGACTTTC
TRBJ1-6 TRBV28 - - CASSTTGYINSPLHF TGTGCCAGCAGTACAACAGGATATATTAATTCACCCCTCCACTTT
TRBJ1-5 TRBV6-6 - - CASSYSRGVNQPQHF TGTGCCAGCAGTTACTCTCGGGGGGTAAATCAGCCCCAGCATTTT
TRBJ2-5 TRBV7-3 TRBD2 - CASSLQGLAEETQYF TGTGCCAGCAGCTTACAAGGACTAGCGGAAGAGACCCAGTACTTC
TRBJ1-2 TRBV18 TRBD1 - CASSWGQTIHNYGYTF TGTGCCAGCTCCTGGGGACAGACTATCCATAACTATGGCTACACCTTC
TRBJ1-4 TRBV5-1 - - CASRERLQATREKLFF TGCGCCAGCAGAGAACGCCTACAGGCGACTCGTGAAAAACTGTTTTTT
TRBJ1-1 TRBV27 TRBD1 - CASLRQGLNTEAFF TGTGCCAGCCTCCGACAGGGGTTGAACACTGAAGCTTTCTTT
TRBJ2-7 TRBV7-2 TRBD2 - CASSFTSASYEQYF TGTGCCAGCAGTTTTACTAGCGCCAGCTACGAGCAGTACTTC
TRBJ1-2 TRBV2 - - CASSGRDGRVVGYGYTF TGTGCCAGCAGTGGGAGGGACGGACGGGTGGTCGGCTATGGCTACACCTTC
TRBJ2-3 TRBV7-2 TRBD2 - CASSLGLAAADTQYF TGTGCCAGCAGCTTGGGACTAGCAGCGGCAGATACGCAGTATTTT
TRBJ2-7 TRBV6-6 - - CASSYSGTLGSEQYF TGTGCCAGCAGTTACTCAGGGACACTGGGTTCCGAGCAGTACTTC
TRBJ2-3 TRBV7-2 TRBD2 - CASSLGSGGPSSSTQYF TGTGCCAGCAGCTTGGGCAGCGGGGGGCCCTCGAGTTCCACGCAGTATTTT
TRBJ1-2 TRBV2 TRBD1 - CASSERDSAEGYTF TGTGCCAGCAGTGAGCGGGACAGCGCGGAGGGCTACACCTTC
TRBJ2-3 TRBV2 - - CASSEGRPDTQYF TGTGCCAGCAGTGAGGGCCGTCCAGATACGCAGTATTTT
TRBJ2-2 TRBV19 TRBD2 - CASSGLAGYTGELFF TGTGCCAGTAGTGGACTAGCGGGGTACACCGGGGAGCTGTTTTTT
TRBJ2-4 TRBV18 - - CASSPPVAVAKNIQYF TGTGCCAGCTCACCACCGGTCGCGGTAGCCAAAAACATTCAGTACTTC
TRBJ2-5 TRBV7-8 TRBD2 - CASSSLAGGRETQYF TGTGCCAGCAGCTCACTAGCGGGGGGGAGAGAGACCCAGTACTTC
TRBJ1-5 TRBV6-5 - few CASSLRREQPQHF TGTGCCAGCAGTTTGCGAAGAGAGCAGCCCCAGCATTTT
TRBJ1-5 TRBV19 TRBD1 - CASSPIGQDNYNQPQHF TGTGCCAGTAGTCCAATCGGACAGGACAACTACAATCAGCCCCAGCATTTT
TRBJ1-5 TRBV30 - once CAWSRRTADNQPQHF TGTGCCTGGAGCCGGAGGACAGCCGACAATCAGCCCCAGCATTTT
TRBJ2-3 TRBV6-1 - - CASSEEHADTQYF TGTGCCAGCAGTGAAGAACATGCTGATACGCAGTATTTT
TRBJ2-7 TRBV10-2 TRBD2 - CASSPALAGVGEQYF TGCGCCAGCAGTCCAGCATTAGCGGGGGTCGGCGAGCAGTACTTC
TRBJ2-7 TRBV7-2 - - CASSLGGVEQYF TGTGCCAGCAGCTTAGGGGGGGTCGAGCAGTACTTC
TRBJ1-6 TRBV7-9 - - CASSLGQPPLHF TGTGCCAGCAGCCTTGGACAGCCACCCCTCCACTTT
TRBJ1-2 TRBV28 TRBD1 - CASGDSRNYGYTF TGTGCCAGCGGGGACAGCCGAAACTATGGCTACACCTTC